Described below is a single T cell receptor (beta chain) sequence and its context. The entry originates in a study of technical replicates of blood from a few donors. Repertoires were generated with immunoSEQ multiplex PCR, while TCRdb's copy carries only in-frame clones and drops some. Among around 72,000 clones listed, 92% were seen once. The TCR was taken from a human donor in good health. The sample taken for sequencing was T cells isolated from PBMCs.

CDR3 bases: TGTGCCAGCAGCCGCCAAAGTACAGGGCTCAGCTCCTACGAGCAGTACTTC. Protein sequence: CASSRQSTGLSSYEQYF. V usage is TRBV4-2 and J usage is TRBJ2-7, with a possible D match to TRBD1 (6 bases). Germline values: CDR1 LGHNA, CDR2 YNFKEQ. Trimming took off 4 bases at V and 0 bases at J, with 19 bases between the two ends. The CDR3 has 17 residues.